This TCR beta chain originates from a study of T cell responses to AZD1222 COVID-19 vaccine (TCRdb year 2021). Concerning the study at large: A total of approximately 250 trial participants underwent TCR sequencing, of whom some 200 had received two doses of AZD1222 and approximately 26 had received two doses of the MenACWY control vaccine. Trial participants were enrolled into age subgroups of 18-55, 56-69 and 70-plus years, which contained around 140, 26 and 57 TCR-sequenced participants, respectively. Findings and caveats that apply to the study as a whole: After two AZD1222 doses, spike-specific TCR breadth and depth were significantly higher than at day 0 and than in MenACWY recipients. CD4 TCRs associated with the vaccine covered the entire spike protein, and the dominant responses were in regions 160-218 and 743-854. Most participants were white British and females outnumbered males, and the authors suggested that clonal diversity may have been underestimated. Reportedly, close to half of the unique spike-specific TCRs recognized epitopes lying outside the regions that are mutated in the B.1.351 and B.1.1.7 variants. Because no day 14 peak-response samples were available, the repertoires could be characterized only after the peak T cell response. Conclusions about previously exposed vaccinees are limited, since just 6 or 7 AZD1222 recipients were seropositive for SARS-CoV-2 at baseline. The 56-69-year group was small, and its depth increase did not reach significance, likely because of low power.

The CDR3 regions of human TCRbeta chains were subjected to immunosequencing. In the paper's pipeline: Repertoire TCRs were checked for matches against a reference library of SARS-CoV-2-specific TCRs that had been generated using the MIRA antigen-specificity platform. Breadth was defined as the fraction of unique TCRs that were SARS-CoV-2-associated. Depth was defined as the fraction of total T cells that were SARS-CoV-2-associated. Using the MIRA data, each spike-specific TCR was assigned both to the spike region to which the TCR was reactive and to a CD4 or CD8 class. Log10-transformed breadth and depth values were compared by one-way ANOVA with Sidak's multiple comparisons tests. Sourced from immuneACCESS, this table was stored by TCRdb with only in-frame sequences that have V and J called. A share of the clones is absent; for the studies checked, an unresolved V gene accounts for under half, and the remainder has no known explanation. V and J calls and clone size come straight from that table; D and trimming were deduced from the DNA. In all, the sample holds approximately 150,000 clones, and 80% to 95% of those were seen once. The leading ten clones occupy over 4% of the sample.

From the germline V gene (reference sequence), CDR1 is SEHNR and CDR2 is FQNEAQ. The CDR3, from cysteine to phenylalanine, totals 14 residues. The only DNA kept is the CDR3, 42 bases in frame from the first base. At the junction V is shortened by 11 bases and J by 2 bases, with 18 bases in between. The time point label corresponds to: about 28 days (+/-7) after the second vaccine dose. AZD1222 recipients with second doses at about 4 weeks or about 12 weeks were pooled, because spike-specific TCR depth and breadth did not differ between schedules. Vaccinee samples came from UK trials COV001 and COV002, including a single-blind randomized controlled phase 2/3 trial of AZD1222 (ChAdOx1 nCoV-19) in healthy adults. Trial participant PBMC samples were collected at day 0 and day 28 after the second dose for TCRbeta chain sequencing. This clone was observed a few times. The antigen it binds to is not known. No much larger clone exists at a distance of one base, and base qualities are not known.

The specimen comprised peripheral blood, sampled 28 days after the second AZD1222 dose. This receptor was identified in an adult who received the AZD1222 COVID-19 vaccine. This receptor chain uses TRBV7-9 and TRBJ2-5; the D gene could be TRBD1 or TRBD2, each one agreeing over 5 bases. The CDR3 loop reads CAGGSTGKQETQYF. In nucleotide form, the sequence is TGTGCCGGGGGATCTACCGGAAAGCAAGAGACCCAGTACTTC. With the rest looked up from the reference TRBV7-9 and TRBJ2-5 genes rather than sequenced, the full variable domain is DTGVSQNPRHKITKRGQNVTFRCDPISEHNRLYWYRQTLGQGPEFLTYFQNEAQLEKSRLLSDRFSAERPKGSFSTLEIQRTEQGDSAMYLCAGGSTGKQETQYFGPGTRLLVL.